These 17 T cell receptor beta chains share one sample of origin, sequenced in a study of T cells expressing NK-cell markers. TCRdb re-called the 5' RACE reads and catalogs CDR3 proteins one per entry, DNA excluded. This repertoire includes 450,000 to 600,000 distinct CDR3 sequences. Sequencing input: blood T cells: a sorted CD56 or NKG2C T cell subset, CD4+ or CD8+ T cells, or bulk PBMC T cells (not recorded which). These receptors all stem from a man in his late teens or twenties in good health.

This chain connects TRBV27 to TRBJ2-1. Germline V gene data show CDR1 as MNHEY and CDR2 as SMNVEV (reference sequence). The CDR3 length is 16 residues. This CDR3 reads CASSFEALSSYNEQFF.

The rearrangement joins TRBV29-1 to TRBJ2-3; TCRdb proposes TRBD1, but this gene call is untestable without DNA. This CDR3 is built from 12 residues. Germline-derived CDR1 and CDR2 are SQVTM and ANQGSEA. CDR3 residues: CSGTVLADTQYF.

This chain links TRBV28 with TRBJ2-7; the D call of TRBD2 rests on TCRdb alone, since no DNA is present to check it. There are 16 residues in the CDR3. Germline assignment: CDR1 MDHEN and CDR2 SYDVKM. CDR3 amino acids: CASSWGLAGVGYEQYF.

The rearrangement uses TRBV24-1 and TRBJ2-1; TCRdb designates TRBD1, a call that cannot be tested without DNA. The germline CDR1 and CDR2 sequences are KGHDR and SFDVKD. The CDR3 loop spans 16 amino acids. The CDR3 sequence is CATSDPQGGGHNEQFF.

This chain links TRBV5-1 with TRBJ2-1; TCRdb names TRBD2, which stays unverified in the absence of DNA. The CDR3 has 15 amino acids. The germline V gene encodes CDR1 SGHRS and CDR2 YFSETQ. CDR3 residues: CASSLDPGRPNEQFF. Supplemented by reference TRBV5-1 and TRBJ2-1, the full variable domain reads KAGVTQTPRYLIKTRGQQVTLSCSPISGHRSVSWYQQTPGQGLQFLFEYFSETQRNKGNFPGRFSGRQFSNSRSEMNVSTLELGDSALYLCASSLDPGRPNEQFFGPGTRLTVL.

This sequence joins TRBV4-3 and TRBJ1-6. This CDR3 is 18 amino acids long. Germline V gene sequence: CDR1 LGHNA, CDR2 YSLEER. The CDR3 loop reads CASSQENSVSSYNSPLHF.

The chain has TRBV20-1 and TRBJ2-2; no DNA is available, so the TRBD1 call from TCRdb remains unchecked. The CDR3 spans 16 residues. The germline gives CDR1 DFQATT, CDR2 SNEGSKA (reference sequence). Here the CDR3 reads CSAREYSRTSTGELFF.

The chain carries TRBV19 and TRBJ2-2; there is no DNA to check the TCRdb D call of TRBD2. The CDR3 extends over 14 amino acids. Germline V gene sequence: CDR1 LNHDA, CDR2 SQIVND (reference sequence). CDR3 sequence reads: CASTEGIRTGELFF. Looking up the rest from reference TRBV19 and TRBJ2-2 gives the full variable domain: DGGITQSPKYLFRKEGQNVTLSCEQNLNHDAMYWYRQDPGQGLRLIYYSQIVNDFQKGDIAEGYSVSREKKESFPLTVTSAQKNPTAFYLCASTEGIRTGELFFGEGSRLTVL.

The V gene is TRBV29-1, the J gene TRBJ2-6; TCRdb's D call of TRBD1 is untestable without DNA. CDR1 SQVTM and CDR2 ANQGSEA come from the germline V gene. The length of the CDR3 is 15 residues. The CDR3 spells CSVSLGPSGANVLTF.

V gene TRBV30 combines with J gene TRBJ2-2; the TCRdb call, TRBD2, lacks DNA for checking. The CDR3 contains 14 residues. Germline loops: CDR1 GTSNPN, CDR2 SVGIG (reference sequence). The CDR3 sequence is CAWITGTLSGELFF.

The chain links TRBV5-5 to TRBJ1-2. This CDR3 has 12 residues. Per the germline V gene, CDR1 is SGHKS and CDR2 is YYEKEE (reference sequence). The CDR3 loop is CASSPDWDGYTF.

J is TRBJ2-1 and V is TRBV6-2 or TRBV6-3; without DNA, the TCRdb call of TRBD1 cannot be checked. CDR1 and CDR2 from the germline V gene are MNHEY and SVGEGT. CDR3 length equals 12 residues. The chain's CDR3 is CASSYWGSGKFF.

This chain connects TRBV27 to TRBJ1-1; TCRdb picks TRBD1, but there is no DNA to check that call. The CDR3 extends over 13 amino acids. In germline, CDR1 is MNHEY, CDR2 SMNVEV (reference sequence). The CDR3 spells CASSTGRNTEAFF.

V is TRBV27 and J is TRBJ2-1; TCRdb calls TRBD1, which cannot be checked without DNA. The CDR3 runs to 14 residues. The germline gives CDR1 MNHEY, CDR2 SMNVEV (reference sequence). CDR3 loop: CASSWGTRGDEQFF.

This rearrangement joins TRBV5-5 to TRBJ2-1. Germline CDR1 and CDR2: SGHKS and YYEKEE (reference sequence). CDR3 length: 16 amino acids. The CDR3 region is CASSWDTGSSYNEQFF.

V gene TRBV14 combines with J gene TRBJ2-5; TCRdb gives TRBD2 as the D gene, but with no DNA this cannot be confirmed. The germline V gene encodes CDR1 SGHDN and CDR2 FVKESK. The CDR3 runs to 14 residues. CDR3 in amino acids: CASSQVGRVETQYF.

V usage is TRBV10-2 and J usage is TRBJ2-1; absent DNA, TCRdb's TRBD2 call cannot be checked. The CDR3 is 16 amino acids. Germline lookup yields CDR1 WSHSY and CDR2 SAAADI. The CDR3: CASSESEGEGLNEQFF.